A selection of T cell receptor beta chains follows, all from one sample in a study of CD8 T cells in ankylosing spondylitis. TCRdb used MiXCR to reprocess the 5' RACE reads, holding one entry per CDR3 protein. Of about 240,000 distinct CDR3 sequences in the sample, 8.6% were seen once. Sequencing used blood, either unsorted or a sorted T cell fraction (not recorded which). Every receptor here comes from a male donor with ankylosing spondylitis or in good health (not recorded which). CDR3s include the opening cysteine and the closing phenylalanine or tryptophan. Each record gives: D gene, J gene, V gene, clone size, CDR3 DNA, CDR3 protein. The D gene is left open where the match is weak. The size field is filled for only some rows; it gives once, few, many or a size class.

D: .; J: TRBJ2-3; V: TRBV2; size: many; DNA: TGTGCCAGCAGTGAGGGGTATACGCAGTATTTT; CDR3: CASSEGYTQYF
D: TRBD2; J: TRBJ2-7; V: TRBV20-1; size: few; DNA: TGCAGTGCCCGAGGCCTAGCGGACTACGAGCAGTACTTC; CDR3: CSARGLADYEQYF
D: TRBD2; J: TRBJ2-7; V: TRBV20-1; size: .; DNA: TGCAGTGCTAGCTTAGCGGGGGGGCCGATGGGGAAGCAGTACTTC; CDR3: CSASLAGGPMGKQYF
D: .; J: TRBJ2-1; V: TRBV7-2; size: few; DNA: TGTGCCAGCAGCTTAATCGGTGGAAGCTCCTACAATGAGCAGTTCTTC; CDR3: CASSLIGGSSYNEQFF
D: .; J: TRBJ2-7; V: TRBV27; size: few; DNA: .; CDR3: CASSSSTAWGYEQYF
D: .; J: TRBJ2-1; V: TRBV19; size: once; DNA: TGCGCGTCGGGGGACGGTGAGCAGTTCTTC; CDR3: CASGDGEQFF
D: .; J: TRBJ1-4; V: TRBV5-5; size: many; DNA: TGTGCCAGCAGCTCGCACCTGACAGATCCGAATGAAAAACTGTTTTTT; CDR3: CASSSHLTDPNEKLFF
D: .; J: TRBJ1-1; V: TRBV6-2/TRBV6-3; size: .; DNA: TGTGCCAGCATAAACAGGGCCTTGAACACTGAAGCTTTCTTT; CDR3: CASINRALNTEAFF
D: TRBD1; J: TRBJ1-4; V: TRBV7-2; size: .; DNA: TGTGCCAGCAGCGCGACAGGGTTTAATGAAAAACTGTTTTTT; CDR3: CASSATGFNEKLFF
D: .; J: TRBJ1-5; V: TRBV19; size: many; DNA: TGTGCCAGTAGTATAGATAGGGAGGGCAATCAGCCCCAGCATTTT; CDR3: CASSIDREGNQPQHF
D: .; J: TRBJ1-5; V: TRBV6-1; size: many; DNA: TGTGCCAGCAGCGCACCGGGCAATCAGCCCCAGCATTTT; CDR3: CASSAPGNQPQHF
D: .; J: TRBJ2-2; V: TRBV5-1; size: many; DNA: TGCGCCAGCAGCGGGGGGACAAACGACGGGGAGCTGTTTTTT; CDR3: CASSGGTNDGELFF
D: .; J: TRBJ2-1; V: TRBV4-3; size: once; DNA: TGCGCCAGCAGCCAAACTAGTCGAAATGAGCAGTTCTTC; CDR3: CASSQTSRNEQFF
D: TRBD2; J: TRBJ2-7; V: TRBV7-2; size: many; DNA: TGTGCCAGCAGCTTGGGACTAGCGGAGCCCGAGCAGTACTTC; CDR3: CASSLGLAEPEQYF
D: TRBD2; J: TRBJ2-4; V: TRBV27; size: .; DNA: TGTGCCAGCCGTCCTCTTAGCGGGGAAGGGAGAAACATTCAGTACTTC; CDR3: CASRPLSGEGRNIQYF
D: TRBD2; J: TRBJ2-2; V: TRBV7-2; size: many; DNA: TGTGCCAGCAGCTTAGTAGCGGGGGCCATCGGGGAGCTGTTTTTT; CDR3: CASSLVAGAIGELFF
D: TRBD1; J: TRBJ1-1; V: TRBV6-2/TRBV6-3; size: many; DNA: TGTGCCAGCAGTTACCAAGACAGGGGGGAAGCTTTCTTT; CDR3: CASSYQDRGEAFF
D: .; J: TRBJ2-3; V: TRBV4-1; size: many; DNA: TGCGCCAGCAGCCAAGACCAGGCACGCACAGATACGCAGTATTTT; CDR3: CASSQDQARTDTQYF
D: .; J: TRBJ2-7; V: TRBV7-9; size: few; DNA: TGTGCCAGCAGCGTAATTGTAGCTTGGAGCTACGAGCAGTACTTC; CDR3: CASSVIVAWSYEQYF
D: TRBD1; J: TRBJ2-7; V: TRBV29-1; size: many; DNA: TGCAGCGTTCTCGACAGGGGCTACGAGCAGTACTTC; CDR3: CSVLDRGYEQYF
D: TRBD2; J: TRBJ2-1; V: TRBV12-3/TRBV12-4; size: many; DNA: TGTGCCAGCAGTTCCCCGGGACTAGCGGGAGAACCCTACAATGAGCAGTTCTTC; CDR3: CASSSPGLAGEPYNEQFF
D: .; J: TRBJ1-4; V: TRBV15; size: many; DNA: TGTGCCACCAGCAGAGACCGGCAGGGTCATGAAAAACTGTTTTTT; CDR3: CATSRDRQGHEKLFF
D: .; J: TRBJ1-1; V: TRBV4-3; size: many; DNA: TGCGCCAGCAGCCAAGAAACCCCAGGGCTTTCCACTGAAGCTTTCTTT; CDR3: CASSQETPGLSTEAFF
D: TRBD2; J: TRBJ2-7; V: TRBV7-9; size: many; DNA: TGTGCCAGCATCCATCGGACTAGAGGGAAGAACGAGCAGTACTTC; CDR3: CASIHRTRGKNEQYF
D: .; J: TRBJ2-3; V: TRBV20-1; size: .; DNA: TGCAGTGCTAGAGATAGGATTAACGCCGCCGGCACAGATACGCAGTATTTT; CDR3: CSARDRINAAGTDTQYF
D: .; J: TRBJ2-3; V: TRBV29-1; size: few; DNA: TGCAGCGGGGGGGACAAGGGGTCAGATACGCAGTATTTT; CDR3: CSGGDKGSDTQYF
D: .; J: TRBJ2-1; V: TRBV30; size: few; DNA: TGTGCCTGGAGTGATACCGACCTGATTGAGTTCTTC; CDR3: CAWSDTDLIEFF
D: .; J: TRBJ2-7; V: TRBV7-2; size: .; DNA: TGTGCCAGCAGCTTAGCCATCGACACTTCCTACGAGCAGTACTTC; CDR3: CASSLAIDTSYEQYF
D: .; J: TRBJ1-2; V: TRBV7-2; size: many; DNA: TGTGCCAGCAGCTTGTATGGCTACACCTTC; CDR3: CASSLYGYTF
D: .; J: TRBJ2-7; V: TRBV7-9; size: many; DNA: TGTGCCAGCAGCCCCATATACGTCTCCTACGAGCAGTACTTC; CDR3: CASSPIYVSYEQYF
D: TRBD2; J: TRBJ2-3; V: TRBV12-3/TRBV12-4; size: many; DNA: TGTGCCAGCAGTCTACTAGCGGGGCTAAGCACAGATACGCAGTATTTT; CDR3: CASSLLAGLSTDTQYF
D: TRBD2; J: TRBJ2-1; V: TRBV5-6; size: many; DNA: TGTGCCAGCAGTCAACTAGCGGAAGTAAAATACAATGAGCAGTTCTTC; CDR3: CASSQLAEVKYNEQFF
D: TRBD1; J: TRBJ1-1; V: TRBV15; size: many; DNA: TGTGCCACCAGCAGAGGAGTGACAGGGATGATGGCTGAAGCTTTCTTT; CDR3: CATSRGVTGMMAEAFF
D: .; J: TRBJ2-3; V: TRBV19; size: many; DNA: TGTGCCAGTAGTTCACCCCGCAGGGCTGCAGATACGCAGTATTTT; CDR3: CASSSPRRAADTQYF
D: TRBD2; J: TRBJ2-2; V: TRBV7-2; size: .; DNA: TGTGCCAGCAGCTTAGAGCCTAGCGGGAGGGCCAGGGGGGAGCTGTTTTTT; CDR3: CASSLEPSGRARGELFF
D: TRBD2; J: TRBJ2-2; V: TRBV12-3/TRBV12-4; size: .; DNA: TGTGCCAGCAGATCTTCCCCAGCGGGAACTAACACCGGGGAGCTGTTTTTT; CDR3: CASRSSPAGTNTGELFF
D: .; J: TRBJ2-5; V: TRBV20-1; size: many; DNA: TGCAGTGCTAGAGATATGTACAGCGCGAACCTCCAAGAGACCCAGTACTTC; CDR3: CSARDMYSANLQETQYF
D: TRBD2; J: TRBJ2-7; V: TRBV20-1; size: many; DNA: TGCAGTGCTAGCGGGGGGGTAGGTTCCTCCTACGAGCAGTACTTC; CDR3: CSASGGVGSSYEQYF
D: .; J: TRBJ2-3; V: TRBV7-8; size: many; DNA: TGTGCCAGCAGCGTTCAATGGGGAGATACGCAGTATTTT; CDR3: CASSVQWGDTQYF
D: .; J: TRBJ1-6; V: TRBV12-3/TRBV12-4; size: many; DNA: TGTGCCAGCAAACTGACTATTTTAGGCAATTCACCCCTCCACTTT; CDR3: CASKLTILGNSPLHF
D: TRBD2; J: TRBJ2-3; V: TRBV20-1; size: .; DNA: TGCAGTGCTAGAGATCCCCACACTGGGCGGGAGGGCCTTGATACGCAGTATTTT; CDR3: CSARDPHTGREGLDTQYF
D: .; J: TRBJ2-4; V: TRBV15; size: many; DNA: TGTGCCACCAGCAGGGACCTCGGTAGCAAAAACATTCAGTACTTC; CDR3: CATSRDLGSKNIQYF
D: TRBD2; J: TRBJ2-1; V: TRBV7-2; size: many; DNA: TGTGCCAGCAGCTTAGCGAGCGGGGGGACCTACAATGAGCAGTTCTTC; CDR3: CASSLASGGTYNEQFF
D: .; J: TRBJ2-7; V: TRBV7-2; size: .; DNA: TGTGCCAGCTTAAAAGAGGGGGCCGGGGGCTACGAGCAGTACTTC; CDR3: CASLKEGAGGYEQYF
D: .; J: TRBJ2-3; V: TRBV11-1; size: many; DNA: TGTGCCAGCAGCTCTAAAGGGGCTTGGACAGATACGCAGTATTTT; CDR3: CASSSKGAWTDTQYF
D: .; J: TRBJ2-1; V: TRBV7-2; size: many; DNA: TGTGCCAGCAGCGATCGGACCTCCTCCTACAATGAGCAGTTCTTC; CDR3: CASSDRTSSYNEQFF
D: .; J: TRBJ2-1; V: TRBV11-2; size: many; DNA: TGTGCCAGCAGTACACTCGGGGGCAGGGGTTACAATGAGCAGTTCTTC; CDR3: CASSTLGGRGYNEQFF
D: TRBD2; J: TRBJ2-7; V: TRBV4-2; size: few; DNA: TGTGCCAGCAGTCAACCCGGGACTACTAGATCCTACGAGCAGTACTTC; CDR3: CASSQPGTTRSYEQYF
D: TRBD2; J: TRBJ2-1; V: TRBV5-1; size: once; DNA: TGCGCCAGCAGCGGTGCTAGCGGGGGCAATGAGCAGTTCTTC; CDR3: CASSGASGGNEQFF